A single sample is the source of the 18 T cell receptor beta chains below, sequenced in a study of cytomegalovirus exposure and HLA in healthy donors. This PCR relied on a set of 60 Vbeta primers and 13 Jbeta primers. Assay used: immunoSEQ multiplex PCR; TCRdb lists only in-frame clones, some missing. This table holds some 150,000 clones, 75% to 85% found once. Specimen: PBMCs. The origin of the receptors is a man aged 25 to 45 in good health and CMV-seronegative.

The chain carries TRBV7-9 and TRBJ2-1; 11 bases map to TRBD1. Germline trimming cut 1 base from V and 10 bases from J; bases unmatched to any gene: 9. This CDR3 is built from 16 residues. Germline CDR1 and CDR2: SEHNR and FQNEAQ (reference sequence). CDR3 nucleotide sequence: TGTGCCAGCAGCTTAGAGAGGGGACAGGGGGTCAGGGAGCAGTTCTTC. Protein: CASSLERGQGVREQFF.

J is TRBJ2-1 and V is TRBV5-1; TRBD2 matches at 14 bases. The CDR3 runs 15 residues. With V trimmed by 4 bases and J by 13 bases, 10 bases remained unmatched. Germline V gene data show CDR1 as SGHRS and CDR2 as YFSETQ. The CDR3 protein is CASSPGTSGRVGQFF. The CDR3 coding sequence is TGCGCCAGCAGCCCAGGGACTAGCGGGAGAGTCGGCCAGTTCTTC.

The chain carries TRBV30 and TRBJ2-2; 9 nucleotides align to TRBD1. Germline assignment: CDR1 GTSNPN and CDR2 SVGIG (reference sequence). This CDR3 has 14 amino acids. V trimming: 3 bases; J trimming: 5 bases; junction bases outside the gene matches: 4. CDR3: CAWRGDRGTGELFF. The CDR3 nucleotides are TGTGCCTGGAGAGGTGACAGGGGGACCGGGGAGCTGTTTTTT.

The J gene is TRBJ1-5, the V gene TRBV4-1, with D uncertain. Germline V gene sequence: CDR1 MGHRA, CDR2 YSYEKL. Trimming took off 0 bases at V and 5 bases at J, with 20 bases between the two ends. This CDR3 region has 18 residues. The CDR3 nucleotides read TGCGCCAGCAGCCAAGATGGCCCGGCGATTTCGGGTCATCAGCCCCAGCATTTT. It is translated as CASSQDGPAISGHQPQHF.

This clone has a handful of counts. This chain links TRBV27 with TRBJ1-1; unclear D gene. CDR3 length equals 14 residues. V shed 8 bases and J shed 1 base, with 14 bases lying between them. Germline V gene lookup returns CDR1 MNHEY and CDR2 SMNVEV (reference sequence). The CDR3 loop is CASPMPTGNTEAFF. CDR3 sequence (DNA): TGTGCCAGCCCCATGCCTACGGGGAACACTGAAGCTTTCTTT.

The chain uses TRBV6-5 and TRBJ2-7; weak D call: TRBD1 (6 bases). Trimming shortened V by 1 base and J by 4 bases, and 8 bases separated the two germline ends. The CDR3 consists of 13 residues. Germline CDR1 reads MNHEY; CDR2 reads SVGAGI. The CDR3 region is CASSYYQGYEQYF. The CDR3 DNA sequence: TGTGCCAGCAGTTACTACCAGGGGTACGAGCAGTACTTC.

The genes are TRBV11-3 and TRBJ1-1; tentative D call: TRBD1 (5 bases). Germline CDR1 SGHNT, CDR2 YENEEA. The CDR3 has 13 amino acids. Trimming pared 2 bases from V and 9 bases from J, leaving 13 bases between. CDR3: CASSLRGGKKAFF. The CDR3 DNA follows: TGTGCCAGCAGCTTAAGGGGTGGGAAGAAAGCTTTCTTT.

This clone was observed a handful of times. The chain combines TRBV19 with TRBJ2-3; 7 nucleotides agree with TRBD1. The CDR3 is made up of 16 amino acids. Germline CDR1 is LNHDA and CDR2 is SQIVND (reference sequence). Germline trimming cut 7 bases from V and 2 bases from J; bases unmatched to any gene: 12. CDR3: CASKGAGGPHTDTQYF. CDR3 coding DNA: TGTGCCAGTAAGGGGGCTGGCGGACCCCACACAGATACGCAGTATTTT.

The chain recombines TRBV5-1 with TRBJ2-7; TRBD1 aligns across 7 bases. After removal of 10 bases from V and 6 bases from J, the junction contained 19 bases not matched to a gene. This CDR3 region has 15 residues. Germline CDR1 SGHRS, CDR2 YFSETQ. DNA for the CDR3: TGCGCCCCTGGGGTTGGTTCTGAGGGACAGAGCGAGCAGTACTTC. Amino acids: CAPGVGSEGQSEQYF.

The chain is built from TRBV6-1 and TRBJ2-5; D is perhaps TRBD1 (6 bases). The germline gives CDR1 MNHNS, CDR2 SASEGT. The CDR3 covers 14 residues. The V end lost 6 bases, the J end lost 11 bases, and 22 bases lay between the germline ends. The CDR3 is CASRSLLRGLEQYF. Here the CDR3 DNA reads TGTGCCAGCAGGTCCTTGTTGAGGGGGTTGGAGCAGTACTTC.

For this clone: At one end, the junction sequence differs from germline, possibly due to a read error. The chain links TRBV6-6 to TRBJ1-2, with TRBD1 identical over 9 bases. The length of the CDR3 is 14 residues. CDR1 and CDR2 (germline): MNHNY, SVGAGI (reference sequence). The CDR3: CASNRDRANHGYTF. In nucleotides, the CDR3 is TGTGCCAGCAACCGGGACAGGGCTAACCATGGCTACACCTTC.

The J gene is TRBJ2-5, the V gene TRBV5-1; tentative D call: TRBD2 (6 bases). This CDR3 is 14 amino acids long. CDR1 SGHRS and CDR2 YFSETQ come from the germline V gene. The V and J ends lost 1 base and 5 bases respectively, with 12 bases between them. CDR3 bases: TGCGCCAGCAGCTTGTATGGGACTGAGGAGACCCAGTACTTC. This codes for CASSLYGTEETQYF.

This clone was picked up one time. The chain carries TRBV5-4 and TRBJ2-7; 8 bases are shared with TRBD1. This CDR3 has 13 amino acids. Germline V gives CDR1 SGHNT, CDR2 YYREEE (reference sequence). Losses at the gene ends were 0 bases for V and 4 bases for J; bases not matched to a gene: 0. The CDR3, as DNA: TGTGCCAGCAGCTTGGGGACAGGGTACGAGCAGTACTTC. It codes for CASSLGTGYEQYF.

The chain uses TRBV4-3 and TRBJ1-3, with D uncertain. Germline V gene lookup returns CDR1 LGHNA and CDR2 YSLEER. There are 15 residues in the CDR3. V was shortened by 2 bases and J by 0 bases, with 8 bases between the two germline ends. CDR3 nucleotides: TGCGCCAGCAGCCAATGGCTCTCCTCTGGAAACACCATATATTTT. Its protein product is CASSQWLSSGNTIYF.

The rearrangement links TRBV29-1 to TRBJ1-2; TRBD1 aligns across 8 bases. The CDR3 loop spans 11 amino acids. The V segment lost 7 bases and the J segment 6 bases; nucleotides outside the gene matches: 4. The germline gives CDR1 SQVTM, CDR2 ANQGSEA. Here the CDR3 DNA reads TGCAGCGCAGACAGGGGAGATGGCTACACCTTC. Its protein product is CSADRGDGYTF. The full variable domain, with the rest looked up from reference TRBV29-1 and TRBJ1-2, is SAVISQKPSRDICQRGTSLTIQCQVDSQVTMMFWYRQQPGQSLTLIATANQGSEATYESGFVIDKFPISRPNLTFSTLTVSNMSPEDSSIYLCSADRGDGYTFGSGTRLTVV.

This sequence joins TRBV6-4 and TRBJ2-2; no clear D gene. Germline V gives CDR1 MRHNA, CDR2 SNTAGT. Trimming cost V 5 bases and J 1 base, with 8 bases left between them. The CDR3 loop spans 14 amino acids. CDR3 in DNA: TGTGCCAGCAGTCCCCGACAGAACACCGGGGAGCTGTTTTTT. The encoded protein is CASSPRQNTGELFF.

CDR3 residues: CASSYQPGTPDSPLHF. The CDR3 bases are TGTGCCAGCAGTTACCAGCCCGGGACACCTGATTCACCCCTCCACTTT. The V call is TRBV6-5, the J call TRBJ1-6, with TRBD1 as a possible D gene (6 bases). CDR1 MNHEY and CDR2 SVGAGI come from the germline V gene. Trimming removed 2 bases from V and 8 bases from J, with 16 bases in between. This CDR3 is built from 16 residues.

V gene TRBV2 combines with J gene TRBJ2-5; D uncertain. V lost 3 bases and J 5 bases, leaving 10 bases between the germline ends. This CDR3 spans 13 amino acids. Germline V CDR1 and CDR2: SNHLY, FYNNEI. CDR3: CASSDNSRETQYF. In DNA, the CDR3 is TGTGCCAGCAGTGATAACAGTCGCGAGACCCAGTACTTC.